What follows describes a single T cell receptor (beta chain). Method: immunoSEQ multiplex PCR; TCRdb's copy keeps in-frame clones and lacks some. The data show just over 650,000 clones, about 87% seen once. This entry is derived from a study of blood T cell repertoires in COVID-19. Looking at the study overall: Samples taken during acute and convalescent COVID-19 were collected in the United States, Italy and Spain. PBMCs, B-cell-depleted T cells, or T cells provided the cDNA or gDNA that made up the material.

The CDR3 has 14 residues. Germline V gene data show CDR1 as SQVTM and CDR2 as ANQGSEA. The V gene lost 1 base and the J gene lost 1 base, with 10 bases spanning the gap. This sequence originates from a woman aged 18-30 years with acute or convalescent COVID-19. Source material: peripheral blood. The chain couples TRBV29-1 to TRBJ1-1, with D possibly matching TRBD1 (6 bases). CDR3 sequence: CSVEVARGNTEAFF. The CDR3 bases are TGCAGCGTTGAAGTTGCCAGGGGGAACACTGAAGCTTTCTTT.